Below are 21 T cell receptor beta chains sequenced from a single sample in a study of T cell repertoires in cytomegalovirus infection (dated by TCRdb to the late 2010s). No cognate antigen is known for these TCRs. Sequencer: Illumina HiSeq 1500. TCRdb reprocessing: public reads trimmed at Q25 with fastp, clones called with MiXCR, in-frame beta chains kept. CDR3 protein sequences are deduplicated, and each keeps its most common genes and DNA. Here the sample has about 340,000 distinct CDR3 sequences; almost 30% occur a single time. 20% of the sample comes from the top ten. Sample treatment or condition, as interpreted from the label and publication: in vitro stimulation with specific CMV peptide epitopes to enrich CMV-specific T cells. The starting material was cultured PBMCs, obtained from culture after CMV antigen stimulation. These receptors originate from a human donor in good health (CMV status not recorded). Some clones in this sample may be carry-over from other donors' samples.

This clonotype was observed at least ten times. The CDR3 region is CASSLGQREGNQPQHF. The CDR3 DNA sequence: TGTGCCAGCAGTCTCGGACAGAGGGAGGGCAATCAGCCCCAGCATTTT. This chain connects TRBV7-8 to TRBJ1-5, with TRBD1 as a possible D gene (6 bases). V was shortened by 6 bases and J by 2 bases, with 17 bases between the two germline ends. Germline CDR1 reads SGHVS; CDR2 reads FQNEAQ. This CDR3 comprises 16 residues.

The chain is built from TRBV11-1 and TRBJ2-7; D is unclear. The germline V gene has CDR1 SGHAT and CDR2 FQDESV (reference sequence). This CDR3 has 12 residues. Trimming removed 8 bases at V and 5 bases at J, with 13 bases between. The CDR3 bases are TGTGCCAGCGGAGTTCAAAGGAACGAGCAGTACTTC. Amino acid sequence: CASGVQRNEQYF. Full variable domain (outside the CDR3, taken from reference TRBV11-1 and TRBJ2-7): EAEVAQSPRYKITEKSQAVAFWCDPISGHATLYWYRQILGQGPELLVQFQDESVVDDSQLPKDRFSAERLKGVDSTLKIQPAELGDSAMYLCASGVQRNEQYFGPGTRLTVT.

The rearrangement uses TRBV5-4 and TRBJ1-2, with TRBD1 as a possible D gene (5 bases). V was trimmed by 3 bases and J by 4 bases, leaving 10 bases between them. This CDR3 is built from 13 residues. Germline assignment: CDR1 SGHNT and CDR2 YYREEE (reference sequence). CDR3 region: CASSSDSLYGYTF. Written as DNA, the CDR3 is TGTGCCAGCAGCTCCGACAGCCTCTATGGCTACACCTTC.

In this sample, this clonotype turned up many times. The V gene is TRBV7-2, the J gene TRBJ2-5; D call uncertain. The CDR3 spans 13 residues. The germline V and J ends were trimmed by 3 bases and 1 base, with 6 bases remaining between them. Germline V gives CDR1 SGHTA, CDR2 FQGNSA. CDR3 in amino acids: CASSFGGQETQYF. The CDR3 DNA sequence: TGTGCCAGCAGCTTTGGCGGCCAAGAGACCCAGTACTTC.

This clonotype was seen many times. The CDR3 nucleotides read TGTGCCAGCAGCTTAGAAGTTAGGGACACCGGGGAGCTGTTTTTT. It encodes CASSLEVRDTGELFF. The V gene is TRBV7-8, the J gene TRBJ2-2; D call uncertain. Germline values: CDR1 SGHVS, CDR2 FQNEAQ. The CDR3 is 15 residues long. V gave up 1 base and J gave up 3 bases, with 9 bases separating them.

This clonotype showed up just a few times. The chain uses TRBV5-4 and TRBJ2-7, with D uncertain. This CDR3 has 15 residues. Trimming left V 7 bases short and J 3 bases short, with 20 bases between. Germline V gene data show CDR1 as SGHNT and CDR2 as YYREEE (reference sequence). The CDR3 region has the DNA TGTGCCAGCGGTGCTCTGGGGTCCTCCATCTACGAGCAGTACTTC. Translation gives CASGALGSSIYEQYF.

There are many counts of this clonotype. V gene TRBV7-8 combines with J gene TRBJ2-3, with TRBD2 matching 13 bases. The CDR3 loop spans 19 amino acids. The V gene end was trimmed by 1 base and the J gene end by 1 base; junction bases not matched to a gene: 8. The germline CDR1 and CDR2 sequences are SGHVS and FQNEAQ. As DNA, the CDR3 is TGTGCCAGCAGCTTAGGCAAACCGGGACTAGCGGGACGCACAGATACGCAGTATTTT. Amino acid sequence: CASSLGKPGLAGRTDTQYF. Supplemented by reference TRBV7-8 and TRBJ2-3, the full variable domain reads GAGVSQSPRYKVAKRGQDVALRCDPISGHVSLFWYQQALGQGPEFLTYFQNEAQLDKSGLPSDRFFAERPEGSVSTLKIQRTQQEDSAVYLCASSLGKPGLAGRTDTQYFGPGTRLTVL.

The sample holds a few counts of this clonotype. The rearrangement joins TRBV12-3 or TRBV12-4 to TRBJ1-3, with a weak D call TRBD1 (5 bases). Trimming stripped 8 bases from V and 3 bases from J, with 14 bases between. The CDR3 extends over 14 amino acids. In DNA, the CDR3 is TGTGCCAGCCACTCGGGGCTCGGTGGAAACACCATATATTTT. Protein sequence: CASHSGLGGNTIYF.

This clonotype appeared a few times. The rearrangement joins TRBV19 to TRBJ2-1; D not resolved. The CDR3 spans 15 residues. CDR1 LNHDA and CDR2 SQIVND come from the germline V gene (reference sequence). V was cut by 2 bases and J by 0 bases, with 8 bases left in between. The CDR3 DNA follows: TGTGCCAGTAGTATATCTAGGAGCTCCTACAATGAGCAGTTCTTC. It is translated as CASSISRSSYNEQFF.

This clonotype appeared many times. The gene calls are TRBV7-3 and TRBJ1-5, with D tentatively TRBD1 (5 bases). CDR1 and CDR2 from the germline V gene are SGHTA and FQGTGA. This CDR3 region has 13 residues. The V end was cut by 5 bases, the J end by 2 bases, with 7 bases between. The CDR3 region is CASSVGRNQPQHF. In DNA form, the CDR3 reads TGTGCCAGCAGCGTGGGACGCAATCAGCCCCAGCATTTT.

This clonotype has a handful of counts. CDR3 protein: CASSQGGGAGPLGTQYF. The CDR3 nucleotides read TGTGCCAGCAGCCAAGGCGGGGGGGCGGGGCCCTTGGGGACCCAGTACTTC. The chain combines TRBV4-2 with TRBJ2-5, with 9 nucleotides matching TRBD2. CDR3 length: 17 amino acids. V lost 1 base, J lost 7 bases, and 13 bases stayed unmatched. Germline V lookup: CDR1 LGHNA, CDR2 YNFKEQ.

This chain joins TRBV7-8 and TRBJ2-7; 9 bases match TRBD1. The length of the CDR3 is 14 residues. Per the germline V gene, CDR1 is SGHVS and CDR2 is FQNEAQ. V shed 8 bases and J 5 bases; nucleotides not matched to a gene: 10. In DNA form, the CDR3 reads TGTGCCAGCTCCATAACCGGGACAGGGAACGAGCAGTACTTC. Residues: CASSITGTGNEQYF.

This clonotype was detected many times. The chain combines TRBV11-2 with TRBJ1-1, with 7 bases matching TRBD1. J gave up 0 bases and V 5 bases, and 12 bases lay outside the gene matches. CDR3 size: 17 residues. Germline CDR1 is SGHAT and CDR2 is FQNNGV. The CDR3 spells CASSRRTGDVMNTEAFF. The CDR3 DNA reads TGTGCCAGCAGCCGAAGGACAGGAGACGTTATGAACACTGAAGCTTTCTTT.

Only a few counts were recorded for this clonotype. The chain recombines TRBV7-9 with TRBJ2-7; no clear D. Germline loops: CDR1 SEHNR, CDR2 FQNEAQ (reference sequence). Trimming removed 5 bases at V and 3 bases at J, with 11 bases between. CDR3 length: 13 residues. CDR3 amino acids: CASSVQDLYEQYF. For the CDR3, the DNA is TGTGCCAGCAGCGTGCAGGACCTCTACGAGCAGTACTTC.

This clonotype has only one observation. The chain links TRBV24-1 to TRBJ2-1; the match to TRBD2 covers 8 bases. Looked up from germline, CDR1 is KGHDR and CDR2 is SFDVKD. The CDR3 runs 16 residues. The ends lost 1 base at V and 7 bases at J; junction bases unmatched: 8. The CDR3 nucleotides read TGTGCCACCAGTGATTTTCCGGCGGGAGGAGAAAATGAGCAGTTCTTC. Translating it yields CATSDFPAGGENEQFF.

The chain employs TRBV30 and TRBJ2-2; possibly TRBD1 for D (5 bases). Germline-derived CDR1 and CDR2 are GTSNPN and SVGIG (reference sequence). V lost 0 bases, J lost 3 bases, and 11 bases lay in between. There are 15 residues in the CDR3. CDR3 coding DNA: TGTGCCTGGAGTGTGGCCAGGGTGGACACCGGGGAGCTGTTTTTT. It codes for CAWSVARVDTGELFF. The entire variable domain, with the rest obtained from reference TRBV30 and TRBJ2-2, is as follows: SQTIHQWPATLVQPVGSPLSLECTVEGTSNPNLYWYRQAAGRGLQLLFYSVGIGQISSEVPQNLSASRPQDRQFILSSKKLLLSDSGFYLCAWSVARVDTGELFFGEGSRLTVL.

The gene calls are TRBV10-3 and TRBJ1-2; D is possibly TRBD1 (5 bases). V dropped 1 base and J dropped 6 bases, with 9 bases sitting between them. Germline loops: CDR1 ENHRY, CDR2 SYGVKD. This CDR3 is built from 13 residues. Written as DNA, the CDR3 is TGTGCCATCAGTGAGTTAGGGGAGGATGGCTACACCTTC. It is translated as CAISELGEDGYTF.

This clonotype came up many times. CDR3 loop: CASSPGTGGIYEQYF. For the CDR3, the DNA is TGTGCCAGCAGCCCAGGGACAGGGGGTATCTACGAGCAGTACTTC. The V call is TRBV7-2, the J call TRBJ2-7; 11 nucleotides match TRBD1. The junction had 6 bases not matched to a gene; V was cut back by 5 bases and J by 3 bases. Germline CDR1 reads SGHTA; CDR2 reads FQGNSA. The CDR3 consists of 15 residues.

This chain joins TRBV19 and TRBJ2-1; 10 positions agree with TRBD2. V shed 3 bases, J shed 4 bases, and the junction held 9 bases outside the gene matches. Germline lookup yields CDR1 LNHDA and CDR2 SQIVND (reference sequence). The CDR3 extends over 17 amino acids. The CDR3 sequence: CASSINPQREGYNEQFF. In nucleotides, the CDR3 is TGTGCCAGTAGTATCAACCCCCAGCGGGAGGGTTACAATGAGCAGTTCTTC.

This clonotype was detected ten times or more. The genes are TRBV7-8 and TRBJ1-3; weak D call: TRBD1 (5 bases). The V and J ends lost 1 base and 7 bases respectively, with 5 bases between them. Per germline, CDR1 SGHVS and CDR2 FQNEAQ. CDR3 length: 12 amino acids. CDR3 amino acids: CASSLGGNTIYF. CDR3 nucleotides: TGTGCCAGCAGCTTAGGGGGCAACACCATATATTTT.

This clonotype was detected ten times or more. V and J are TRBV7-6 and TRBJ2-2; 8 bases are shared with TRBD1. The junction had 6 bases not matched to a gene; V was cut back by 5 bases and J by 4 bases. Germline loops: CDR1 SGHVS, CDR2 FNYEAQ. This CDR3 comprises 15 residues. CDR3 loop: CASSTQGVGTGELFF. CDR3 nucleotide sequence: TGTGCCAGCAGCACACAGGGGGTAGGCACCGGGGAGCTGTTTTTT.